The 32 T cell receptor beta chains presented below share a single source sample, sequenced in a study of blood T cell repertoires in COVID-19. TCRdb's copy holds only in-frame clones and misses some; the assay was immunoSEQ multiplex PCR. The table shows some 290,000 clones, with approximately 90% occurring only once. Sequenced: peripheral blood. The source is a woman in her 50s who had recovered from COVID-19.

The chain joins TRBV3-1 (or the pseudogene TRBV3-2) to TRBJ2-1; possibly TRBD2 for D (6 bases). Germline assignment: CDR1 LGHDT and CDR2 YNNKEL (reference sequence). V dropped 6 bases and J dropped 0 bases, with 15 bases sitting between them. This CDR3 is 16 amino acids long. CDR3 DNA sequence: TGTGCCAGCAGTCTTATAGCGGTTAGCTCCTACAATGAGCAGTTCTTC. Translated: CASSLIAVSSYNEQFF.

The V call is TRBV28, the J call TRBJ1-2; perhaps TRBD1 as D (5 bases). This CDR3 spans 11 amino acids. Trimming pared 3 bases from V and 7 bases from J, leaving 6 bases between. CDR1 and CDR2 (germline): MDHEN, SYDVKM. CDR3 in amino acids: CASSFRAGYTF. CDR3 in DNA: TGTGCCAGCAGTTTCAGGGCTGGCTACACCTTC.

The chain employs TRBV19 and TRBJ2-2, with 9 bases identical to TRBD2. There are 14 residues in the CDR3. Germline assignment: CDR1 LNHDA and CDR2 SQIVND (reference sequence). Trimming removed 4 bases from V and 6 bases from J; junction bases left unmatched: 3. DNA of the CDR3: TGTGCCAGTAGTAGCGGGAGGGCCCCCGGGGAGCTGTTTTTT. This gives the protein CASSSGRAPGELFF.

The rearrangement uses TRBV7-6 and TRBJ2-3; unclear D gene. CDR3 length equals 13 residues. CDR1 SGHVS and CDR2 FNYEAQ come from the germline V gene. The germline V and J ends were trimmed by 1 base and 9 bases, with 11 bases remaining between them. The CDR3 here is CASSLGSGWTQYF. CDR3 DNA: TGTGCCAGCAGCTTAGGTTCCGGGTGGACGCAGTATTTT.

The chain couples TRBV20-1 to TRBJ2-3; 7 bases fit TRBD2. Germline CDR1 is DFQATT and CDR2 is SNEGSKA (reference sequence). This CDR3 comprises 17 residues. V gave up 3 bases and J gave up 1 base; unmatched junction bases: 13. CDR3 nucleotides: TGCAGTGCTAGTACGGGACTAAGCCATCCAGGCACAGATACGCAGTATTTT. Translation: CSASTGLSHPGTDTQYF.

In nucleotides, the CDR3 is TGTGCCAGCAGCCAACGGGCAGGGGGTTATAACGAGCAGTACTTC. Translated, it gives CASSQRAGGYNEQYF. The chain recombines TRBV7-2 with TRBJ2-7; 7 positions agree with TRBD1. This CDR3 contains 15 residues. The V and J ends lost 5 bases and 5 bases, in that order; junction bases with no gene match: 12. CDR1 is SGHTA, CDR2 FQGNSA, per germline.

V gene TRBV6-2 or TRBV6-3 combines with J gene TRBJ2-7; 7 bases fit TRBD1. Per the germline V gene, CDR1 is MNHEY and CDR2 is SVGEGT. The V and J ends lost 2 bases and 1 base, in that order; junction bases with no gene match: 11. The CDR3 spans 17 residues. The CDR3 DNA is TGTGCCAGCAGTTACATCGGGACAGCATACGTTTCCTACGAGCAGTACTTC. As protein: CASSYIGTAYVSYEQYF.

The chain is built from TRBV13 and TRBJ1-2, with D hard to call. Trimming shortened V by 6 bases and J by 7 bases, and 6 bases separated the two germline ends. Germline CDR1 is PRHDT and CDR2 is FYEKMQ (reference sequence). The CDR3 totals 10 residues. The CDR3 sequence: CASREGGYTF. The CDR3 DNA is TGTGCCAGCAGGGAGGGTGGCTACACCTTC.

This clone has only one observation. V and J are TRBV12-5 and TRBJ1-1; D perhaps matches TRBD1 (6 bases). The CDR3 has 14 residues. Germline V gene data show CDR1 as LGHNT and CDR2 as FRNRAP. V lost 2 bases to trimming and J lost 9 bases, with 16 bases between them. The CDR3 here is CASGLSQDRLKAFF. The CDR3 coding sequence is TGTGCTAGTGGTTTGTCCCAGGACAGACTAAAAGCTTTCTTT.

This clone was seen just once. The J gene is TRBJ2-7, the V gene TRBV10-3, with 7 positions matching TRBD2. Germline-derived CDR1 and CDR2 are ENHRY and SYGVKD. The V and J ends lost 7 bases and 2 bases, in that order; junction bases with no gene match: 5. The CDR3 has 13 residues. CDR3 nucleotides: TGTGCCATCAACGCGGGGGTTCCCTACGAGCAGTACTTC. Encoded protein: CAINAGVPYEQYF.

This chain connects TRBV12-3 or TRBV12-4 to TRBJ1-2; TRBD1 matches 7 bases. This CDR3 has 13 amino acids. V gave up 6 bases and J gave up 8 bases; unmatched junction bases: 9. CDR3 coding DNA: TGTGCCAGCAGACTCACAGGGGCCACCGGCTACACCTTC. Protein sequence: CASRLTGATGYTF.

This clone was observed a handful of times. V gene TRBV24-1 combines with J gene TRBJ2-3, with 7 bases matching TRBD2. The CDR3 loop spans 14 amino acids. The junction had 3 bases not matched to a gene; V was cut back by 5 bases and J by 2 bases. The germline gives CDR1 KGHDR, CDR2 SFDVKD. The CDR3 reads CATSGAGPTDTQYF. CDR3 sequence (DNA): TGTGCCACCAGTGGAGCGGGGCCCACAGATACGCAGTATTTT.

The J gene is TRBJ2-5, the V gene TRBV7-2; 8 bases line up with TRBD1. The CDR3 has 14 amino acids. The ends lost 6 bases at V and 5 bases at J; junction bases unmatched: 8. CDR1 is SGHTA and CDR2 is FQGNSA in the germline V gene. CDR3 in DNA: TGTGCCAGCAGTTCGACAGGGGCGGGGGAGACCCAGTACTTC. It yields the protein CASSSTGAGETQYF.

The chain is built from TRBV5-4 and TRBJ2-5, with D possibly TRBD1 on 5 matching bases. Trimming took 4 bases from V and 0 from J, leaving 16 bases between them. The CDR3 totals 16 residues. The germline gives CDR1 SGHNT, CDR2 YYREEE (reference sequence). The CDR3 DNA follows: TGTGCCAGCAGCCGCGACAGACCGATCCACCAAGAGACCCAGTACTTC. Protein product: CASSRDRPIHQETQYF.

This clone was seen a few times. The rearrangement joins TRBV5-4 to TRBJ2-7; TRBD2 matches 15 bases. Germline loops: CDR1 SGHNT, CDR2 YYREEE (reference sequence). CDR3 length: 16 residues. The ends lost 4 bases at V and 2 bases at J; junction bases unmatched: 4. The CDR3 DNA reads as TGTGCCAGCAGCCAGGGACTAGCGGGAGGTCCCTACGAGCAGTACTTC. Its translation: CASSQGLAGGPYEQYF.

The table lists this clone with a count of one. One end of the junction is discordant with germline, which a read error may explain. The V and J genes are TRBV23-1 and TRBJ1-6, with D perhaps TRBD1 (6 bases). TRBV23-1 belongs to the ORF category, with a function that is uncertain. This CDR3 is 13 amino acids long. The CDR3 protein is CASSQDRDTFYGF. CDR3 DNA sequence: TGCGCCAGCAGTCAAGACCGGGACACTTTCTATGGCTTT.

The CDR3 loop is CASSQDLAGPTDTQYF. The CDR3 DNA sequence: TGCGCCAGCAGCCAAGACCTAGCGGGGCCCACAGATACGCAGTATTTT. This chain links TRBV4-3 with TRBJ2-3, with TRBD2 identical over 9 bases. Losses at the gene ends were 0 bases for V and 2 bases for J; bases not matched to a gene: 3. The CDR3 consists of 16 residues. Germline lookup yields CDR1 LGHNA and CDR2 YSLEER.

The chain uses TRBV29-1 and TRBJ2-2; a possible D gene is TRBD2 (6 bases). This CDR3 is built from 14 residues. Trimming took off 4 bases at V and 0 bases at J, with 9 bases between the two ends. Germline CDR1 reads SQVTM; CDR2 reads ANQGSEA. The chain's CDR3 is CSVAPGANTGELFF. For the CDR3, the DNA is TGCAGCGTTGCTCCGGGGGCGAACACCGGGGAGCTGTTTTTT.

This chain connects TRBV9 to TRBJ2-7; 12 bases fit TRBD2. V trimming: 3 bases; J trimming: 6 bases; junction bases outside the gene matches: 4. The CDR3 is 14 amino acids. Germline V CDR1 and CDR2: SGDLS, YYNGEE. CDR3 loop: CASSGTSGIGEQYF. The CDR3 nucleotides read TGTGCCAGCAGCGGGACTAGCGGGATAGGCGAGCAGTACTTC.

The chain recombines TRBV11-3 with TRBJ2-5; D might be TRBD1 (6 bases). Germline CDR1 is SGHNT and CDR2 is YENEEA. The CDR3 totals 14 residues. Trimming cost V 4 bases and J 2 bases, with 11 bases left between them. The CDR3 DNA follows: TGTGCCAGCAGCTCTGGACAGCAACAAGAGACCCAGTACTTC. Its protein is CASSSGQQQETQYF. Complete variable domain (other parts from reference TRBV11-3 and TRBJ2-5): EAGVVQSPRYKIIEKKQPVAFWCNPISGHNTLYWYLQNLGQGPELLIRYENEEAVDDSQLPKDRFSAERLKGVDSTLKIQPAELGDSAVYLCASSSGQQQETQYFGPGTRLLVL.

The chain recombines TRBV30 with TRBJ2-7; a possible D gene is TRBD1 (5 bases). CDR1 GTSNPN and CDR2 SVGIG come from the germline V gene (reference sequence). The CDR3 runs to 13 residues. The ends were cut back, 2 bases at V and 2 bases at J, with 10 bases in the middle. The CDR3 DNA follows: TGTGCCTGGAGTCGACAGCAGACCTACGAGCAGTACTTC. Translated, it gives CAWSRQQTYEQYF.

The chain has TRBV7-9 and TRBJ1-2, with 7 bases that match TRBD1. The CDR3 is 16 amino acids. Germline V gene data show CDR1 as SEHNR and CDR2 as FQNEAQ (reference sequence). V gave up 0 bases and J gave up 3 bases; unmatched junction bases: 7. CDR3 nucleotide sequence: TGTGCCAGCAGCTTAGCAAGGACAGGCCGAGACTATGGCTACACCTTC. This sequence encodes CASSLARTGRDYGYTF.

The chain has TRBV19 and TRBJ1-5; 9 bases match TRBD1. Per the germline V gene, CDR1 is LNHDA and CDR2 is SQIVND (reference sequence). The CDR3 is 15 residues long. J gave up 1 base and V 6 bases, and 4 bases lay outside the gene matches. CDR3: CASSRQGVSNQPQHF. In DNA, the CDR3 is TGTGCCAGTAGCCGACAGGGGGTAAGCAATCAGCCCCAGCATTTT.

Comment on this clone: Distinct nucleotide sequences in the sample also encode this CDR3. The J gene is TRBJ2-7, the V gene TRBV7-2, with 9 positions matching TRBD2. Germline V gives CDR1 SGHTA, CDR2 FQGNSA. V dropped 2 bases and J dropped 4; count of bases not matched to a gene: 0. This CDR3 spans 13 amino acids. The CDR3 protein is CASSLTSGYEQYF. The CDR3 DNA follows: TGTGCCAGCAGCTTAACTAGCGGGTACGAGCAGTACTTC.

The rearrangement links TRBV5-4 to TRBJ2-7; D is ambiguous. Germline-derived CDR1 and CDR2 are SGHNT and YYREEE (reference sequence). Trimming shortened V by 2 bases and J by 6 bases, and 15 bases separated the two germline ends. This CDR3 is 14 amino acids long. The CDR3 DNA sequence: TGTGCCAGCAGCTTTGGTACAGTCCGGCGCGAGCAGTACTTC. This encodes CASSFGTVRREQYF.

V and J are TRBV4-1 and TRBJ2-2; D may be TRBD1 (6 bases). The CDR3 totals 14 residues. Per germline, CDR1 MGHRA and CDR2 YSYEKL. The V gene lost 6 bases and the J gene lost 7 bases, with 15 bases spanning the gap. Here the CDR3 reads CASSPRGSGGELFF. CDR3 bases: TGCGCCAGCAGTCCCAGGGGATCGGGCGGGGAGCTGTTTTTT.

This chain connects TRBV19 to TRBJ1-5; 10 bases agree with TRBD1. The CDR3 is 14 amino acids. Per germline, CDR1 LNHDA and CDR2 SQIVND (reference sequence). Losses at the gene ends were 8 bases for V and 7 bases for J; bases not matched to a gene: 8. CDR3 sequence: CASCEPTGGQPQHF. CDR3 in DNA: TGTGCCAGTTGCGAACCGACAGGGGGCCAGCCCCAGCATTTT.

This sequence joins TRBV30 and TRBJ1-4; 8 bases agree with TRBD1. The ends lost 1 base at V and 0 bases at J; junction bases unmatched: 13. The CDR3 is made up of 19 amino acids. Looked up from germline, CDR1 is GTSNPN and CDR2 is SVGIG (reference sequence). CDR3 nucleotides: TGTGCCTGGAGTGGGCTAGGACAGGGTGGTCCCGCAACTAATGAAAAACTGTTTTTT. This sequence encodes CAWSGLGQGGPATNEKLFF.

V gene TRBV6-5 combines with J gene TRBJ2-5, with 15 bases aligning to TRBD2. Germline-derived CDR1 and CDR2 are MNHEY and SVGAGI. The CDR3 has 13 residues. J lost 7 bases, V lost 10 bases, and 4 bases had no gene match. CDR3 in DNA: TGTGCCACCCGGACTAGCGGGGGGGGGACCCAGTACTTC. Its translation: CATRTSGGGTQYF.

In this sample, this clone turned up once. V is TRBV4-1 and J is TRBJ2-3; 10 nucleotides line up with TRBD2. The germline CDR1 and CDR2 sequences are MGHRA and YSYEKL. V dropped 7 bases and J dropped 2; count of bases not matched to a gene: 6. The CDR3 runs to 15 residues. The CDR3 loop reads CASTLGLADTDTQYF. The CDR3 nucleotides are TGCGCCAGCACCCTAGGACTAGCGGACACAGATACGCAGTATTTT.

This chain uses TRBV11-3 with TRBJ2-2; maybe TRBD1 (6 bases). This CDR3 contains 15 residues. The V gene lost 2 bases and the J gene lost 2 bases, with 9 bases spanning the gap. CDR1 is SGHNT, CDR2 YENEEA, per germline. Written as DNA, the CDR3 is TGTGCCAGCAGCTTACGGGGACACAACACCGGGGAGCTGTTTTTT. Its protein product is CASSLRGHNTGELFF.

V and J are TRBV4-1 and TRBJ1-4; the D is unclear. This CDR3 has 15 residues. The germline V and J ends were trimmed by 2 bases and 0 bases, with 7 bases remaining between them. Germline V gives CDR1 MGHRA, CDR2 YSYEKL. The CDR3 nucleotides are TGCGCCAGCAGCCAACACTCTGCAACTAATGAAAAACTGTTTTTT. Its protein is CASSQHSATNEKLFF.